The 10 T cell receptor beta chains given below trace back to one sample, sequenced in a study of blood T cells in healthy people across ages. Primers used in a second PCR of roughly 6 to 11 cycles were a sample-barcoded 5' primer and a J-beta primer mix. One entry per CDR3 protein results from TCRdb running MiXCR on the 5' RACE reads. The sample has around 1,000,000 distinct CDR3 sequences, approximately 38% seen once. Sequencing was carried out using blood. Source of these receptors: a man younger than 35 in good health.

This clonotype is a singleton in its sample. The chain employs TRBV12-3 or TRBV12-4 and TRBJ2-1, with D perhaps matching TRBD1 (5 bases). The DNA end lines up better with TRBJ2-7; the J call may be wrong. CDR3 length: 14 residues. In DNA, the CDR3 is TGTGCCAGCAGCTCCACGACAGCCTACAATGAGCAGTACTTC. Translated, it gives CASSSTTAYNEQYF.

A few counts support this clonotype. The V call is TRBV12-3 or TRBV12-4, the J call TRBJ2-1; 8 bases fit TRBD1. V shed 7 bases and J 5 bases; nucleotides not matched to a gene: 7. The CDR3 totals 14 residues. CDR3: CASIQGATHNEQFF. CDR3 nucleotides: TGTGCCAGCATTCAGGGGGCAACCCACAATGAGCAGTTCTTC.

The chain couples TRBV13 to TRBJ2-7; perhaps TRBD1 as D (5 bases). This CDR3 spans 14 amino acids. With 0 bases removed from V and 6 bases from J, the gap between germline ends came to 12 bases. Germline V gives CDR1 PRHDT, CDR2 FYEKMQ (reference sequence). This chain's CDR3 is CASSLGQGIPEQYF. CDR3 nucleotides: TGTGCCAGCAGCTTAGGGCAGGGTATCCCCGAGCAGTACTTC.

This clonotype was detected only a few times. The CDR3 DNA reads as TGTGCCAGCAGCTTAGGCGGGAACTCCTACGAGCAGTACTTC. It is translated as CASSLGGNSYEQYF. The rearrangement joins TRBV7-2 to TRBJ2-7, with a possible D match to TRBD2 (6 bases). V was shortened by 1 base and J by 0 bases, with 7 bases between the two germline ends. The CDR3 spans 14 residues. Germline V lookup: CDR1 SGHTA, CDR2 FQGNSA.

The rearrangement links TRBV6-2 or TRBV6-3 to TRBJ2-3; D gene ambiguous. The germline V gene encodes CDR1 MNHEY and CDR2 SVGEGT. Trimming removed 2 bases from V and 4 bases from J, with 10 bases in between. The CDR3 length is 14 residues. Written as DNA, the CDR3 is TGTGCCAGCAGTTACGACTCTATCCCAGATACGCAGTATTTT. Its protein is CASSYDSIPDTQYF.

This clonotype was seen ten or more times. A junction boundary mismatches the germline segment, possibly from a read error. The chain couples TRBV9 to TRBJ1-2; TRBD1 matches at 8 bases. This CDR3 region has 12 residues. Germline V gene data show CDR1 as SGDLS and CDR2 as YYNGEE. CDR3 region: CASSVDRGGYTF. CDR3 bases: TGTGCCAGCAGTGTAGACAGGGGTGGCTACACCTTC.

This clonotype has just a few counts. The chain joins TRBV7-2 to TRBJ1-4; 7 bases agree with TRBD1. This CDR3 region has 13 residues. J lost 7 bases, V lost 7 bases, and 6 bases had no gene match. Germline CDR1 SGHTA, CDR2 FQGNSA. CDR3 nucleotides: TGTGCCAGCACCCGACAGGGTAGTGAAAAACTGTTTTTT. It is translated as CASTRQGSEKLFF.

This clonotype has only a few counts. V is TRBV18 and J is TRBJ2-5; tentatively, D is TRBD1 or TRBD2 (5 bases each). The J call is in doubt because the DNA end fits TRBJ2-7 better. The CDR3 totals 15 residues. Per the germline V gene, CDR1 is KGHSH and CDR2 is LQKENI. The CDR3 here is CASSPPRDQNDEQYF. In nucleotides, the CDR3 is TGTGCCAGCTCACCACCCAGGGACCAAAATGACGAGCAGTACTTC.

The V call is TRBV4-3, the J call TRBJ2-2, with no clear D. Trimming took 0 bases from V and 0 from J, leaving 8 bases between them. Germline V gene data show CDR1 as LGHNA and CDR2 as YSLEER. CDR3 size: 16 residues. CDR3 region: CASSQERLANTGELFF. CDR3 DNA sequence: TGCGCCAGCAGCCAAGAAAGGTTAGCGAACACCGGGGAGCTGTTTTTT.

The rearrangement joins TRBV5-1 to TRBJ1-2; D remains unclear. The CDR3 has 13 residues. The germline CDR1 and CDR2 sequences are SGHRS and YFSETQ. Trimming left V 0 bases short and J 6 bases short, with 9 bases between. The CDR3 sequence: CASSLGQVDGYTF. The CDR3 nucleotides are TGCGCCAGCAGCTTGGGGCAGGTTGATGGCTACACCTTC.